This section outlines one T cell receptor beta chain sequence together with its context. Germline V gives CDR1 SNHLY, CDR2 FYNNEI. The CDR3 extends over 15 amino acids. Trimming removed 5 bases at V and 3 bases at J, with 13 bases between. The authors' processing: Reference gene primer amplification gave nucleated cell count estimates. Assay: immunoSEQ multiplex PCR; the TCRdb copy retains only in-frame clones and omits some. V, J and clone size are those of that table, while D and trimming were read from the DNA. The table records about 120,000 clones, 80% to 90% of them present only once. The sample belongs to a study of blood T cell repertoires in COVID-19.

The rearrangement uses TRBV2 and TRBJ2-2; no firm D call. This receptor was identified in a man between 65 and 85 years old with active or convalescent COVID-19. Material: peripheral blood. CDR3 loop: CASSHGLRDTGELFF. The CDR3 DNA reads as TGTGCCAGCAGTCATGGCCTCCGGGACACCGGGGAGCTGTTTTTT.